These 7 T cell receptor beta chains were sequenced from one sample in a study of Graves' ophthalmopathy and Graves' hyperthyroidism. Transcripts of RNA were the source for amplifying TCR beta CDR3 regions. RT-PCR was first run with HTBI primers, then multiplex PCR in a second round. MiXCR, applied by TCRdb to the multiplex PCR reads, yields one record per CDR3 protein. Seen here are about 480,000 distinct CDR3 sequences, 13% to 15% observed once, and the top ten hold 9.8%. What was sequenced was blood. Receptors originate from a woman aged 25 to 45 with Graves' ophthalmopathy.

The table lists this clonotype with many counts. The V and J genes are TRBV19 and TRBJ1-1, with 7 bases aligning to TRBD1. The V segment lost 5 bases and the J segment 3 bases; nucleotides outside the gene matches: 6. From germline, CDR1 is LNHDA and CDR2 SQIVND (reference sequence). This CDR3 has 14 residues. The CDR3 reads CASSLRGRHTEAFF. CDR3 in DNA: TGTGCCAGTAGTCTCAGGGGGAGGCACACTGAAGCTTTCTTT. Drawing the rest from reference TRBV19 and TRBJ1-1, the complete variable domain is DGGITQSPKYLFRKEGQNVTLSCEQNLNHDAMYWYRQDPGQGLRLIYYSQIVNDFQKGDIAEGYSVSREKKESFPLTVTSAQKNPTAFYLCASSLRGRHTEAFFGQGTRLTVV.

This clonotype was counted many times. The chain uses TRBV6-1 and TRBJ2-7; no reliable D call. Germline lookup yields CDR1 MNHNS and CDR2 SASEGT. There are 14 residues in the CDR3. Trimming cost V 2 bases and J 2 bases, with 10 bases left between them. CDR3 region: CASSEPRNPYEQYF. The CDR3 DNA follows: TGTGCCAGCAGTGAACCCCGTAACCCCTACGAGCAGTACTTC.

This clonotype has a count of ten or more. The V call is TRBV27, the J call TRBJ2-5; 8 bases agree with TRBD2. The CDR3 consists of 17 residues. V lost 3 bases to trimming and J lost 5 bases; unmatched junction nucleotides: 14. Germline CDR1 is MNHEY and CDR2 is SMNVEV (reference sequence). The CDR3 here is CASSFRGPGGPQETQYF. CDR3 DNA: TGTGCCAGCAGTTTCCGAGGGCCGGGAGGGCCGCAGGAGACCCAGTACTTC.

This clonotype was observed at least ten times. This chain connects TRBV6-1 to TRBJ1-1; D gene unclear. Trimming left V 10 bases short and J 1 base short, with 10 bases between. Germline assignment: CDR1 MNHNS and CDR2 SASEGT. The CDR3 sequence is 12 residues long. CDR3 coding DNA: TGTGCCACCCGACTTAGGAACACTGAAGCTTTCTTT. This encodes CATRLRNTEAFF.

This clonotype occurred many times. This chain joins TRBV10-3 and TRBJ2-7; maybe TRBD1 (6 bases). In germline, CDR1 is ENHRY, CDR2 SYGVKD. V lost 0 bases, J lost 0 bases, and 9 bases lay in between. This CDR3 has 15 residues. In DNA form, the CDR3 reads TGTGCCATCAGTGAGTCGGACAGCTTCTCCTACGAGCAGTACTTC. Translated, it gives CAISESDSFSYEQYF.

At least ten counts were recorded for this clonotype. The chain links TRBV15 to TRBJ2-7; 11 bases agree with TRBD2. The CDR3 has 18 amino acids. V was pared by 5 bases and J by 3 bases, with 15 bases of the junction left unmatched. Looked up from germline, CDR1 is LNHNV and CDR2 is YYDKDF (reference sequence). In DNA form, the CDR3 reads TGTGCCACCAGCGGGGTACCGGGACTAGCGGTTACAGTCTACGAGCAGTACTTC. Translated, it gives CATSGVPGLAVTVYEQYF.

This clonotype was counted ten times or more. The CDR3 nucleotides are TGTGCCAGCAGGCGGGGCCTGAACACTGAAGCTTTCTTT. This sequence encodes CASRRGLNTEAFF. The V gene is TRBV12-3 or TRBV12-4, the J gene TRBJ1-1; a possible D gene is TRBD1 (5 bases). This CDR3 comprises 13 residues. V was pared by 6 bases and J by 0 bases, with 8 bases between.